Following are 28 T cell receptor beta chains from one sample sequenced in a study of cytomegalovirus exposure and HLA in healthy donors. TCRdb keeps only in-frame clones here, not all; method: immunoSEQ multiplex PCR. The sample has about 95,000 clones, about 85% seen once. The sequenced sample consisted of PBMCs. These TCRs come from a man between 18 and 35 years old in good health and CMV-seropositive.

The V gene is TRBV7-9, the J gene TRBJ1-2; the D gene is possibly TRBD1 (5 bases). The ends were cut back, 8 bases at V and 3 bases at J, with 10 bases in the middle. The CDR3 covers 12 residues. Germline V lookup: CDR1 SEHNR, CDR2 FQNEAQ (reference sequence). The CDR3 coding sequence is TGTGCCAGCCCCCTAGGGGACTATGGCTACACCTTC. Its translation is CASPLGDYGYTF.

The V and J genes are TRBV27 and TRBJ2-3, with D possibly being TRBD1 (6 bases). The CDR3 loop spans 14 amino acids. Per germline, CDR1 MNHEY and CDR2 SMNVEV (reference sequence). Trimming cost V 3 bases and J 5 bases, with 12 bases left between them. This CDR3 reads CASSFYDRIDTQYF. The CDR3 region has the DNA TGTGCCAGCAGTTTCTATGACAGGATAGATACGCAGTATTTT.

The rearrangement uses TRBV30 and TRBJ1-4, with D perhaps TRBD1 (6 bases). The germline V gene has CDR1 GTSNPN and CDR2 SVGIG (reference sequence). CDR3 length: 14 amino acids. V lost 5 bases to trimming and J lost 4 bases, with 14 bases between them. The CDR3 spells CAWGGGGNNEKLFF. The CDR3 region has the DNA TGTGCCTGGGGGGGAGGGGGAAATAATGAAAAACTGTTTTTT.

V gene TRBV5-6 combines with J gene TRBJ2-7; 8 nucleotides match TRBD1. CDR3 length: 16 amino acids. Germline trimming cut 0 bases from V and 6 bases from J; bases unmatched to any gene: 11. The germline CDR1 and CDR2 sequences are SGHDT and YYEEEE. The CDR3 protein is CASSLARRQGTREQYF. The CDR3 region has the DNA TGTGCCAGCAGCTTGGCACGTAGACAGGGGACGCGCGAGCAGTACTTC.

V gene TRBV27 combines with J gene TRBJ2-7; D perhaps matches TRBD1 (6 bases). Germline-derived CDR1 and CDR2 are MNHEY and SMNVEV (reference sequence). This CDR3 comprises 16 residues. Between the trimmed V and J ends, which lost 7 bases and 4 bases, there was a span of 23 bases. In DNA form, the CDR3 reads TGTGCCAGCAAGGGCCAGGGGACGAATCTGCGATACGAGCAGTACTTC. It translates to CASKGQGTNLRYEQYF.

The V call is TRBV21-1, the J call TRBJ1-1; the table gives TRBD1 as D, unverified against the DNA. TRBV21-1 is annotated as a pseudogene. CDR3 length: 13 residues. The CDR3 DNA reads TGTGCCAGCAGCGTCACAGCGAACACTGAAGCTTTCTTT. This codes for CASSVTANTEAFF.

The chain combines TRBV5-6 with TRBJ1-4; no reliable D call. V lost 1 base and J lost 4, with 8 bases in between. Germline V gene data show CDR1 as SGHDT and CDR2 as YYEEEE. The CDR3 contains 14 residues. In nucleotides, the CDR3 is TGTGCCAGCAGCTTGACCGGTCTTAATGAAAAACTGTTTTTT. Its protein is CASSLTGLNEKLFF. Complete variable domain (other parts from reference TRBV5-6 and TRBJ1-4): DAGVTQSPTHLIKTRGQQVTLRCSPKSGHDTVSWYQQALGQGPQFIFQYYEEEERQRGNFPDRFSGHQFPNYSSELNVNALLLGDSALYLCASSLTGLNEKLFFGSGTQLSVL.

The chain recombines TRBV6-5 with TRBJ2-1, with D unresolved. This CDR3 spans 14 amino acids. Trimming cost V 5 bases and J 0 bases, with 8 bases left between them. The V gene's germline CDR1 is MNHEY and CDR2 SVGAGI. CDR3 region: CASSPASSYNEQFF. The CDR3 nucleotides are TGTGCCAGCAGTCCTGCCAGCTCCTACAATGAGCAGTTCTTC.

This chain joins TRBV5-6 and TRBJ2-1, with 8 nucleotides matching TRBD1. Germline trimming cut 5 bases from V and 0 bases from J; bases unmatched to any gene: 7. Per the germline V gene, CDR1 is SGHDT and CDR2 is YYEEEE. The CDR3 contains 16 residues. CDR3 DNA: TGTGCCAGCAGACGCGGACAGGGACCCTCCTACAATGAGCAGTTCTTC. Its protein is CASRRGQGPSYNEQFF.

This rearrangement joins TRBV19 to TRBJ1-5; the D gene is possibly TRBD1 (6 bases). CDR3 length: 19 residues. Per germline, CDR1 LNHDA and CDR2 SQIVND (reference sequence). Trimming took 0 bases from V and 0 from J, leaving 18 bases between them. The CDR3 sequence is CASSIDPPDRPYSNQPQHF. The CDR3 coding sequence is TGTGCCAGTAGTATAGATCCGCCCGACAGGCCCTATAGCAATCAGCCCCAGCATTTT.

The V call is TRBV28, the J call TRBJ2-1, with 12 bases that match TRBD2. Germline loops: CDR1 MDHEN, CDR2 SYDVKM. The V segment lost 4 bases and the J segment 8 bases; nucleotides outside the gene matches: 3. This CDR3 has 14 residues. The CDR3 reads CASSSLAGGDEQFF. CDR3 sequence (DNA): TGTGCCAGCAGTTCCCTAGCGGGAGGGGATGAGCAGTTCTTC.

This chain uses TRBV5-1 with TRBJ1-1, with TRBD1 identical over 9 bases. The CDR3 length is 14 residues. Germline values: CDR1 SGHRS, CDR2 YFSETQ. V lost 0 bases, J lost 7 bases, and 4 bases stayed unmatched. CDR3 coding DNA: TGCGCCAGCAGCTTGGGGACAGGGGCTATTGAAGCTTTCTTT. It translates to CASSLGTGAIEAFF. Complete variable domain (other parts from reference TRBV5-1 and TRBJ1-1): KAGVTQTPRYLIKTRGQQVTLSCSPISGHRSVSWYQQTPGQGLQFLFEYFSETQRNKGNFPGRFSGRQFSNSRSEMNVSTLELGDSALYLCASSLGTGAIEAFFGQGTRLTVV.

The CDR3 sequence is CSVEAAGPSYNEQFF. The CDR3, as DNA: TGCAGCGTTGAAGCCGCGGGACCGTCCTACAATGAGCAGTTCTTC. V gene TRBV29-1 combines with J gene TRBJ2-1, with D possibly being TRBD2 (6 bases). V lost 1 base to trimming and J lost 1 base, with 11 bases between them. The germline CDR1 and CDR2 sequences are SQVTM and ANQGSEA. The CDR3 is 15 amino acids.

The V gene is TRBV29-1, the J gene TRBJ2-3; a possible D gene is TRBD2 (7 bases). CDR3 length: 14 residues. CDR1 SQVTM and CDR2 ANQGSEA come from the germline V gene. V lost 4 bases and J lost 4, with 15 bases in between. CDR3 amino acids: CSVVEGGPADTQYF. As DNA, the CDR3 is TGCAGCGTTGTCGAGGGGGGGCCGGCAGATACGCAGTATTTT.

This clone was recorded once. DNA for the CDR3: TGCGCCAGCAGCTTGGGTCAGGGCCCCGCAGATACGCAGTATTTT. The encoded protein is CASSLGQGPADTQYF. The rearrangement joins TRBV5-1 to TRBJ2-3; perhaps TRBD1 as D (5 bases). The CDR3 is made up of 15 amino acids. The V end was cut by 0 bases, the J end by 4 bases, with 12 bases between. Germline V gene data show CDR1 as SGHRS and CDR2 as YFSETQ.

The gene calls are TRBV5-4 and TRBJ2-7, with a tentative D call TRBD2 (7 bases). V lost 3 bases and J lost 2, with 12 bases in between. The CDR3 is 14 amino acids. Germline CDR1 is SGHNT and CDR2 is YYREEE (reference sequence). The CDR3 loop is CASSYGGGAYEQYV. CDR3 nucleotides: TGTGCCAGCAGCTATGGAGGGGGGGCCTACGAGCAGTACGTC.

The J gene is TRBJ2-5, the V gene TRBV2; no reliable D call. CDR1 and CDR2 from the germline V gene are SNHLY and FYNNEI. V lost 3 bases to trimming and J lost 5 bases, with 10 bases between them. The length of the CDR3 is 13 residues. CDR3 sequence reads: CASSDEFKETQYF. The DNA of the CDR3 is TGTGCCAGCAGTGATGAGTTTAAGGAGACCCAGTACTTC. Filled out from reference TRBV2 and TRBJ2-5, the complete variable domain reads EPEVTQTPSHQVTQMGQEVILRCVPISNHLYFYWYRQILGQKVEFLVSFYNNEISEKSEIFDDQFSVERPDGSNFTLKIRSTKLEDSAMYFCASSDEFKETQYFGPGTRLLVL.

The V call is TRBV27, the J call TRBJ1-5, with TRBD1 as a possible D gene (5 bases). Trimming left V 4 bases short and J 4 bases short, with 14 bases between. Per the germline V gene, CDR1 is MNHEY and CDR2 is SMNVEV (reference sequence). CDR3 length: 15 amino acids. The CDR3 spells CASSSRQSSNQPQHF. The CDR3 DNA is TGTGCCAGCAGTTCCCGACAGTCCTCAAATCAGCCCCAGCATTTT.

In nucleotides, the CDR3 is TGCAGTGCCGCGGGAAATGAGCAGTTCTTC. This sequence encodes CSAAGNEQFF. This sequence joins TRBV20-1 and TRBJ2-1, with D tentatively TRBD2 (6 bases). V lost 6 bases to trimming and J lost 7 bases, with 7 bases between them. Looked up from germline, CDR1 is DFQATT and CDR2 is SNEGSKA (reference sequence). The length of the CDR3 is 10 residues.

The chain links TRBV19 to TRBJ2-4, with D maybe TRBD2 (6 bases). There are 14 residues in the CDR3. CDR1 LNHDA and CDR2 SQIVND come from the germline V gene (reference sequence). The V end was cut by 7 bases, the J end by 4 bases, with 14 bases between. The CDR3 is CASMSAGWKNIQYF. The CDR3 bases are TGTGCCAGTATGAGTGCGGGATGGAAAAACATTCAGTACTTC.

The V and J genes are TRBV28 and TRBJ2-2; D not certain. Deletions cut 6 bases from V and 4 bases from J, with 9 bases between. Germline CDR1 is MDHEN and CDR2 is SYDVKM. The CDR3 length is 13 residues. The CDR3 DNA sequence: TGTGCCAGCAGCTTGGGCCTCACCGGGGAGCTGTTTTTT. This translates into CASSLGLTGELFF.

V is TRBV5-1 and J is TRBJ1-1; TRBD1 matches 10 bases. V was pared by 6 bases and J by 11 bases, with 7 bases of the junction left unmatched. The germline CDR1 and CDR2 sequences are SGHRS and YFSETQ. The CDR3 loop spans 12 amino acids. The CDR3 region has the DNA TGCGCCAGCACTCTGACAGGGGGCAACGCTTTCTTT. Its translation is CASTLTGGNAFF.

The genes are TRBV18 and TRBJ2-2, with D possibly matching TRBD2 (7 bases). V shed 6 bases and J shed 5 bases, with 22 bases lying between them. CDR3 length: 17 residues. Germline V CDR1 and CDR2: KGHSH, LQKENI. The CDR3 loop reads CASSPEGGQLRTGELFF. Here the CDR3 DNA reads TGTGCCAGCTCCCCCGAGGGGGGGCAATTGAGGACCGGGGAGCTGTTTTTT.

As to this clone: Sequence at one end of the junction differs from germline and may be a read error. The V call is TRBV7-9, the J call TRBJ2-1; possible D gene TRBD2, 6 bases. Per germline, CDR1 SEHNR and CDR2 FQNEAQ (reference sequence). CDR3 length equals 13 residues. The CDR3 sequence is CASNLILADEQFF. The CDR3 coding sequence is TGTGCCAGCAACTTAATACTAGCCGATGAGCAGTTCTTC.

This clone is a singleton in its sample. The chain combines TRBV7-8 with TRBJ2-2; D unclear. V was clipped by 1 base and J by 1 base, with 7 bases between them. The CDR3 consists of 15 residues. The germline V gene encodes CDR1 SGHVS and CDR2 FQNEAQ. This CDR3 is CASSLVPGNTGELFF. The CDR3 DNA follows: TGTGCCAGCAGCTTAGTTCCGGGGAACACCGGGGAGCTGTTTTTT.

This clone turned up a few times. The CDR3 protein is CASSEEVAGGYNEQFF. As DNA, the CDR3 is TGTGCCAGCAGTGAAGAGGTAGCGGGCGGGTACAATGAGCAGTTCTTC. This chain joins TRBV6-1 and TRBJ2-1; 7 bases map to TRBD2. From germline, CDR1 is MNHNS and CDR2 SASEGT. J lost 4 bases, V lost 1 base, and 7 bases had no gene match. The CDR3 has 16 amino acids.

The CDR3 protein is CASSYPTGTKFSYTF. CDR3 DNA: TGTGCCAGCAGTTACCCAACCGGGACAAAATTTAGCTACACCTTC. The J gene is TRBJ1-2, the V gene TRBV6-5; maybe TRBD1 (6 bases). Germline assignment: CDR1 MNHEY and CDR2 SVGAGI. The CDR3 sequence is 15 residues long. V lost 2 bases and J lost 9, with 19 bases in between.

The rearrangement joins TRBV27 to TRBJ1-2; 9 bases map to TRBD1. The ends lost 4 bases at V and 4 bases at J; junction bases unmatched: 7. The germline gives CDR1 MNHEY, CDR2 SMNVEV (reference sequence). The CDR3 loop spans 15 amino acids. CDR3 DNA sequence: TGTGCCAGCAGTTCCCACCTGACAGGGGGCTATGGCTACACCTTC. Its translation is CASSSHLTGGYGYTF.